What follows is one T cell receptor (beta chain) and its context. The CDR3 runs 12 residues. From germline, CDR1 is SGHTA and CDR2 FQGTGA. V was shortened by 5 bases and J by 5 bases, with 8 bases between the two germline ends. The entry originates in a study of technical replicates of blood from a handful of donors. Clones were read by immunoSEQ multiplex PCR, and TCRdb kept only the in-frame ones, dropping some. The table lists about 64,000 clones, about 86% of them singletons. This clonotype was obtained from a human donor in good health. Some clones in this sample may be carry-over from other donors' samples. The chain uses TRBV7-3 and TRBJ2-3; tentatively, D is TRBD1 (5 bases). The sample comprised PBMCs. CDR3 sequence (DNA): TGTGCCAGCAGCGCAAGGGGAGATACGCAGTATTTT. Protein: CASSARGDTQYF.